A single sample gave rise to the 11 T cell receptor beta chains below, sequenced in a study of cytomegalovirus exposure and HLA in healthy donors. PCR amplification relied on 60 Vbeta primers (plus 13 Jbeta primers). Profiling relied on immunoSEQ multiplex PCR, and the TCRdb table lists in-frame clones only, not all of them. The sample yields some 130,000 clones, around 72% seen once. The sequencing input was PBMCs. Receptor source: a woman between 40 and 55 years old in good health and CMV-seronegative.

CDR3 bases: TGTGCCAGCAGTGACGCCTTGGGACAGGGGGTATGGACTGAAGCTTTCTTT. This codes for CASSDALGQGVWTEAFF. The chain carries TRBV6-1 and TRBJ1-1; 11 nucleotides agree with TRBD1. Trimming took 3 bases from V and 5 from J; bases not matched to a gene: 11. Germline CDR1 is MNHNS and CDR2 is SASEGT. There are 17 residues in the CDR3.

The chain employs TRBV13 and TRBJ1-4; TRBD1 is a possible D gene (6 bases). The germline V gene encodes CDR1 PRHDT and CDR2 FYEKMQ (reference sequence). The CDR3 has 16 residues. Trimming shortened V by 3 bases and J by 3 bases, and 14 bases separated the two germline ends. The CDR3 reads CASSLLAGGPNEKLFF. The DNA of the CDR3 is TGTGCCAGCAGCTTGCTAGCGGGGGGGCCTAATGAAAAACTGTTTTTT.

This chain joins TRBV6-4 and TRBJ2-1, with TRBD2 matching 12 bases. The V gene's germline CDR1 is MRHNA and CDR2 SNTAGT. V lost 5 bases, J lost 2 bases, and 1 base stayed unmatched. This CDR3 is 15 amino acids long. The CDR3 coding sequence is TGTGCCAGCAGTCGACTAGCGGGGGCCTACAATGAGCAGTTCTTC. Translation: CASSRLAGAYNEQFF.

In this sample, this clone turned up once. CDR3: CASSPTGGGEKLFF. Here the CDR3 DNA reads TGTGCCAGCAGTCCTACAGGGGGCGGAGAAAAACTGTTTTTT. The rearrangement links TRBV28 to TRBJ1-4; 9 nucleotides agree with TRBD1. The CDR3 loop spans 14 amino acids. The V and J ends lost 5 bases and 8 bases, in that order; junction bases with no gene match: 6. Germline V gene data show CDR1 as MDHEN and CDR2 as SYDVKM.

The chain is built from TRBV5-1 and TRBJ2-1; 8 bases are shared with TRBD2. This CDR3 is built from 14 residues. CDR1 and CDR2 (germline): SGHRS, YFSETQ. The V segment lost 5 bases and the J segment 4 bases; nucleotides outside the gene matches: 5. The CDR3 nucleotides read TGCGCCAGCAGTAGGCGGGGGGAGTACAATGAGCAGTTCTTC. Translated: CASSRRGEYNEQFF. The full variable domain, with the rest looked up from reference TRBV5-1 and TRBJ2-1, is KAGVTQTPRYLIKTRGQQVTLSCSPISGHRSVSWYQQTPGQGLQFLFEYFSETQRNKGNFPGRFSGRQFSNSRSEMNVSTLELGDSALYLCASSRRGEYNEQFFGPGTRLTVL.

A few counts support this clone. V is TRBV7-8 and J is TRBJ2-3; 11 bases fit TRBD2. Germline values: CDR1 SGHVS, CDR2 FQNEAQ. V was clipped by 5 bases and J by 1 base; unmatched bases: 5. The CDR3 consists of 16 residues. The CDR3 region is CASSRMTSGGTDTQYF. The CDR3 DNA reads TGTGCCAGCAGCCGAATGACTAGCGGGGGCACAGATACGCAGTATTTT. Variable domain in full (rest from reference TRBV7-8 and TRBJ2-3): GAGVSQSPRYKVAKRGQDVALRCDPISGHVSLFWYQQALGQGPEFLTYFQNEAQLDKSGLPSDRFFAERPEGSVSTLKIQRTQQEDSAVYLCASSRMTSGGTDTQYFGPGTRLTVL.

V and J are TRBV11-2 and TRBJ2-2; 7 positions match TRBD1. The J segment lost 4 bases and the V segment lost 1 base, leaving 3 bases of the junction unmatched. The CDR3 runs 15 residues. CDR1 is SGHAT and CDR2 is FQNNGV in the germline V gene. Written as DNA, the CDR3 is TGTGCCAGCAGCTTAGTAAGGGGGCGCACCGGGGAGCTGTTTTTT. The encoded protein is CASSLVRGRTGELFF.

The gene calls are TRBV14 and TRBJ2-5; 8 nucleotides match TRBD1. Germline V gene data show CDR1 as SGHDN and CDR2 as FVKESK. V dropped 1 base and J dropped 5; count of bases not matched to a gene: 9. The CDR3 is 16 residues long. The CDR3 reads CASSQGGQGAGETQYF. In DNA form, the CDR3 reads TGTGCCAGCAGCCAAGGAGGCCAGGGGGCCGGTGAGACCCAGTACTTC. Using reference TRBV14 and TRBJ2-5 for the parts outside the CDR3, the full variable domain is EAGVTQFPSHSVIEKGQTVTLRCDPISGHDNLYWYRRVMGKEIKFLLHFVKESKQDESGMPNNRFLAERTGGTYSTLKVQPAELEDSGVYFCASSQGGQGAGETQYFGPGTRLLVL.

This chain connects TRBV5-1 to TRBJ1-4, with TRBD1 matching over 8 bases. The CDR3 extends over 14 amino acids. The ends lost 2 bases at V and 8 bases at J; junction bases unmatched: 5. Germline V CDR1 and CDR2: SGHRS, YFSETQ. This CDR3 is CASSFRQGREKLFF. DNA for the CDR3: TGCGCCAGCAGCTTCCGACAGGGGCGGGAAAAACTGTTTTTT. The full variable domain, rest sourced from reference TRBV5-1 and TRBJ1-4, is KAGVTQTPRYLIKTRGQQVTLSCSPISGHRSVSWYQQTPGQGLQFLFEYFSETQRNKGNFPGRFSGRQFSNSRSEMNVSTLELGDSALYLCASSFRQGREKLFFGSGTQLSVL.

This chain uses TRBV7-3 with TRBJ2-5; 10 nucleotides align to TRBD2. CDR1 and CDR2 from the germline V gene are SGHTA and FQGTGA. V was pared by 5 bases and J by 5 bases, with 14 bases of the junction left unmatched. The CDR3 spans 17 residues. The CDR3 here is CASSPGRLAGGMETQYF. The DNA of the CDR3 is TGTGCCAGCAGCCCCGGCCGATTAGCGGGAGGAATGGAGACCCAGTACTTC.

The table lists this clone with a count of one. The rearrangement joins TRBV27 to TRBJ1-6, with 7 bases identical to TRBD1. The trim removed 6 bases at V and 7 bases at J, leaving 18 bases unmatched. This CDR3 has 18 residues. Germline V CDR1 and CDR2: MNHEY, SMNVEV (reference sequence). The CDR3 bases are TGTGCCAGCAGATCCTGGACCGCACGACAGGGTGGAAATTCACCCCTCCACTTT. This encodes CASRSWTARQGGNSPLHF.